This entry describes one TCR beta chain. Its antigen is undetermined. Via MiXCR, TCRdb re-called the reads, giving one row per CDR3 protein. The sample lists hundreds of thousands of distinct CDR3 sequences; approximately 33% were seen once. This record comes from a study of T cell repertoires in cytomegalovirus infection. About the research overall: HLA-C-restricted CMV epitopes, recently identified, and well-studied HLA-B-restricted ones were used by the study. Indications of both CMV infection and matching HLA type were provided by public TCR beta signatures. Study-level results: There were carriers of CMV plus the relevant HLA, and cumulative public TCR beta family frequency identified them. Predominance within the ex vivo response was attributable to HLA-C-restricted CMV-specific TCR beta clonotypes.

Trimming shortened V by 2 bases and J by 0 bases, and 16 bases separated the two germline ends. Germline CDR1 reads MDHEN; CDR2 reads SYDVKM. This CDR3 comprises 17 residues. Sequenced here: cultured PBMCs, sampled from culture after CMV antigen stimulation. The sequence came from a human donor in good health (CMV status not recorded). Some clones in this sample may be carry-over from other donors' samples. The chain recombines TRBV28 with TRBJ1-1; TRBD1 might be the D (5 bases). The CDR3 DNA reads as TGTGCCAGCAGTTTAGGGGGTCCCCAATACATGAACACTGAAGCTTTCTTT. Protein: CASSLGGPQYMNTEAFF.